A selection of T cell receptor beta chains follows, all from one sample in a study of graft-versus-host responses after intestinal transplantation. These receptors lack a known antigen. Assay used: immunoSEQ multiplex PCR; TCRdb lists only in-frame clones, some missing. The data hold over 100,000 clones, with around 90% observed a single time. The sequencing here drew on unstimulated CD4+ T cells sorted from spleen or lymph node cells, taken before transplant. Receptors were obtained from a human donor who was the organ donor for an intestinal transplant. The CDR3 runs from the conserved cysteine through the conserved F or W. A D gene is named only where the DNA matches it firmly. A row's size may be missing; if present it is once, few, many or a size class.

V gene: TRBV6-5; J gene: TRBJ1-1; D gene: .; clone size: .; CDR3 DNA: TGTGCCAGCAGTTATCCCAGGGCCACTGAAGCTTTCTTT; CDR3 protein: CASSYPRATEAFF
V gene: TRBV27; J gene: TRBJ2-1; D gene: TRBD2; clone size: .; CDR3 DNA: TGTGCCAGCAGTCTGGGACTAGCGGGAGACAATGAGCAGTTCTTC; CDR3 protein: CASSLGLAGDNEQFF
V gene: TRBV5-1; J gene: TRBJ2-5; D gene: TRBD2; clone size: .; CDR3 DNA: TGCGCCAGCAGCTTGACGACTAGCGGGAGAAACCAAGAGACCCAGTACTTC; CDR3 protein: CASSLTTSGRNQETQYF
V gene: TRBV6-1; J gene: TRBJ2-3; D gene: .; clone size: .; CDR3 DNA: TGTGCCAGCAGTGAATACAGGCGCACAGATACGCAGTATTTT; CDR3 protein: CASSEYRRTDTQYF
V gene: TRBV7-2; J gene: TRBJ2-2; D gene: .; clone size: .; CDR3 DNA: TGTGCCAGCAGCCAGGGCATACGGCAGGGAAGGGACACCGGGGAGCTGTTTTTT; CDR3 protein: CASSQGIRQGRDTGELFF
V gene: TRBV7-9; J gene: TRBJ2-7; D gene: .; clone size: .; CDR3 DNA: TGTGCCAGCGAGGGGGGGACAGGCTCCTACGAGCAGTACTTC; CDR3 protein: CASEGGTGSYEQYF
V gene: TRBV5-4; J gene: TRBJ1-6; D gene: .; clone size: .; CDR3 DNA: TGTGCCAGCAGTTTTGTAGGAAAGGATTCACCCCTCCACTTT; CDR3 protein: CASSFVGKDSPLHF
V gene: TRBV19; J gene: TRBJ2-7; D gene: TRBD2; clone size: .; CDR3 DNA: TGTGCCAGTAAAGACTCCGTAGCGGGAGTCTACGAGCAGTACTTC; CDR3 protein: CASKDSVAGVYEQYF
V gene: TRBV7-2; J gene: TRBJ2-5; D gene: .; clone size: few; CDR3 DNA: TGTGCCAGCAGCGGCCTCGAACGGGAGACCCAGTACTTC; CDR3 protein: CASSGLERETQYF
V gene: TRBV13; J gene: TRBJ2-1; D gene: TRBD2; clone size: .; CDR3 DNA: TGTGCCAGCAGCCTTTCCAGCGGGAGGACCTACAATGAGCAGTTCTTC; CDR3 protein: CASSLSSGRTYNEQFF
V gene: TRBV4-3; J gene: TRBJ1-1; D gene: .; clone size: .; CDR3 DNA: TGCGCCAGCAGCCAAGTACTCCAAACTGAAGCTTTCTTT; CDR3 protein: CASSQVLQTEAFF
V gene: TRBV25-1; J gene: TRBJ2-7; D gene: .; clone size: .; CDR3 DNA: TGTGCCAGCAGTGACCACTCACCGGGGGACAACTACGAGCAGTACTTC; CDR3 protein: CASSDHSPGDNYEQYF
V gene: TRBV5-1; J gene: TRBJ1-3; D gene: .; clone size: .; CDR3 DNA: TGCGCCAGCAGGCTAGGCGTTGACGCTGGAAACACCATATATTTT; CDR3 protein: CASRLGVDAGNTIYF
V gene: TRBV29-1; J gene: TRBJ1-1; D gene: .; clone size: .; CDR3 DNA: TGCAGCGTTGAAGAGGTGGGCACTGAAGCTTTCTTT; CDR3 protein: CSVEEVGTEAFF
V gene: TRBV10-2; J gene: TRBJ2-6; D gene: TRBD1; clone size: .; CDR3 DNA: TGCGCCAGCAGTGATACAGGGGTTCTGTCTGGGGCCAACGTCCTGACTTTC; CDR3 protein: CASSDTGVLSGANVLTF
V gene: TRBV5-8; J gene: TRBJ1-5; D gene: .; clone size: .; CDR3 DNA: TGTGCCAGCAGCTTCATCGTCAGTTTCTCCTACAATCAGCCCCAGCATTTT; CDR3 protein: CASSFIVSFSYNQPQHF
V gene: TRBV11-2; J gene: TRBJ2-1; D gene: TRBD1; clone size: .; CDR3 DNA: TGTGCCAGCAGCTTTAGACAGGGTAGGGCATACAATGAGCAGTTCTTC; CDR3 protein: CASSFRQGRAYNEQFF
V gene: TRBV5-1; J gene: TRBJ1-3; D gene: TRBD1; clone size: .; CDR3 DNA: TGCGCCAGCAGCCCGGGGACAGGGGAATCACACACCATATATTTT; CDR3 protein: CASSPGTGESHTIYF
V gene: TRBV30; J gene: TRBJ1-5; D gene: TRBD1; clone size: .; CDR3 DNA: TGTGCCTGGAGTGCGGACAGGGACTACAATCAGCCCCAGCATTTT; CDR3 protein: CAWSADRDYNQPQHF
V gene: TRBV6-5; J gene: TRBJ2-7; D gene: .; clone size: .; CDR3 DNA: TGTGCCAGCATGGGACGGACCTACGAGCAGTACTTC; CDR3 protein: CASMGRTYEQYF
V gene: TRBV5-6; J gene: TRBJ2-2; D gene: .; clone size: .; CDR3 DNA: TGTGCCAGCAGCTTTGGGGTTGTCGGGGAGCTGTTTTTT; CDR3 protein: CASSFGVVGELFF
V gene: TRBV18; J gene: TRBJ2-2; D gene: .; clone size: .; CDR3 DNA: TGTGCCAGCTCTCCACTTCCAACTAGTTGGACCGGGGAGCTGTTTTTT; CDR3 protein: CASSPLPTSWTGELFF
V gene: TRBV2; J gene: TRBJ1-5; D gene: .; clone size: .; CDR3 DNA: TGTGCCAGCAGTGAAGCGGGCCCCCTCGGTCAGCCCCAGCATTTT; CDR3 protein: CASSEAGPLGQPQHF
V gene: TRBV5-1; J gene: TRBJ2-5; D gene: .; clone size: .; CDR3 DNA: TGCGCCAGCAGCTTGGACCGGGGGGCGCGCGAGGGGGAGACCCAGTACTTC; CDR3 protein: CASSLDRGAREGETQYF
V gene: TRBV19; J gene: TRBJ2-7; D gene: TRBD1; clone size: few; CDR3 DNA: TGTGCCAGTAGTATCGGACAGGGGAGCTACGAGCAGTACTTC; CDR3 protein: CASSIGQGSYEQYF
V gene: TRBV27; J gene: TRBJ2-2; D gene: .; clone size: .; CDR3 DNA: TGTGCCAGCAGTTTAGAGAACACCGGGGAGCTGTTTTTT; CDR3 protein: CASSLENTGELFF
V gene: TRBV5-1; J gene: TRBJ2-3; D gene: TRBD2; clone size: .; CDR3 DNA: TGCGCCAGCAGCTCCGGGACTAGCAGCACAGATACGCAGTATTTT; CDR3 protein: CASSSGTSSTDTQYF
V gene: TRBV18; J gene: TRBJ2-6; D gene: .; clone size: .; CDR3 DNA: TGTGCCAGCTCCCGTAGGCAGGAGGACCAGTCTGGGGCCAACGTCCTGACTTTC; CDR3 protein: CASSRRQEDQSGANVLTF
V gene: TRBV6-1; J gene: TRBJ2-3; D gene: TRBD2; clone size: .; CDR3 DNA: TGTGCCAGCAGTGAATGGGGGGGGACTAGCGGCACAGATACGCAGTATTTT; CDR3 protein: CASSEWGGTSGTDTQYF
V gene: TRBV10-3; J gene: TRBJ1-3; D gene: .; clone size: .; CDR3 DNA: TGTGCCAGCGAAGGGACGGACTCTGGAAACACCATATATTTT; CDR3 protein: CASEGTDSGNTIYF
V gene: TRBV23-1; J gene: TRBJ1-4; D gene: .; clone size: many; CDR3 DNA: TGCGCCAGCAGTCAATCATCAGAGGAAAAACTGTTTTTT; CDR3 protein: CASSQSSEEKLFF
V gene: TRBV13; J gene: TRBJ2-7; D gene: TRBD1; clone size: .; CDR3 DNA: TGTGCCAGCAGCCATACAGGGGGCGGGGAGCAGTACTTC; CDR3 protein: CASSHTGGGEQYF
V gene: TRBV5-3; J gene: TRBJ2-2; D gene: .; clone size: .; CDR3 DNA: TGTGCCAGAAGCTTGGGACTGAACACCGGGGAGCTGTTTTTT; CDR3 protein: CARSLGLNTGELFF
V gene: TRBV5-1; J gene: TRBJ2-7; D gene: TRBD1; clone size: .; CDR3 DNA: TGCGCCAGCAGCACAATGACAGGGGGGGGCTACGAGCAGTACTTC; CDR3 protein: CASSTMTGGGYEQYF
V gene: TRBV4-2; J gene: TRBJ2-3; D gene: .; clone size: .; CDR3 DNA: TGTGCCAGCAGCCCTCAGGCCCTAGATACGCAGTATTTT; CDR3 protein: CASSPQALDTQYF
V gene: TRBV6-5; J gene: TRBJ1-5; D gene: TRBD1; clone size: .; CDR3 DNA: TGTGCCAGCAGAGAAACAGGGGGCGGGCAGCCCCAGCATTTT; CDR3 protein: CASRETGGGQPQHF
V gene: TRBV6-1; J gene: TRBJ1-3; D gene: .; clone size: .; CDR3 DNA: TGTGCCAGCAGTGAAGCCCATTCCCCCTCTGGAAACACCATATATTTT; CDR3 protein: CASSEAHSPSGNTIYF
V gene: TRBV7-9; J gene: TRBJ1-1; D gene: .; clone size: .; CDR3 DNA: TGTGCCAGCAGCTTAGCGTCGGGCCCGATGAACACTGAAGCTTTCTTT; CDR3 protein: CASSLASGPMNTEAFF
V gene: TRBV4-1; J gene: TRBJ2-2; D gene: .; clone size: .; CDR3 DNA: TGCGCCAGCAGCCAAGATAATCCGCCGAACGGGGAGCTGTTTTTT; CDR3 protein: CASSQDNPPNGELFF
V gene: TRBV5-1; J gene: TRBJ2-2; D gene: TRBD2; clone size: .; CDR3 DNA: TGCGCCAGCAGCTGGGGGACTAGCGGCACCGGGGAGCTGTTTTTT; CDR3 protein: CASSWGTSGTGELFF